This T cell receptor beta chain was sequenced during a study of blood T cell repertoires in COVID-19. On the study more broadly: Sites across the United States, Italy and Spain contributed samples from acute and convalescent COVID-19.

Per the original methods: Reference gene primer amplification yielded estimated nucleated cell counts. Clones were read by immunoSEQ multiplex PCR, and TCRdb kept only the in-frame ones, dropping some. That table supplies the V and J calls and clone size; D and trimming were determined from the DNA. The data contain about 56,000 clones, roughly 89% of them singletons. Seattle enrolled patients during active infection and tracked them longitudinally. The source of this sequence is a woman aged 55 to 70 with COVID-19, enrolled during active disease. The source material was peripheral blood.

Here the CDR3 DNA reads TGTGCCAGCAGCCCCGACAGGGGATTTGACTATGGCTACACCTTC. Translating gives CASSPDRGFDYGYTF. The chain employs TRBV3-1 (or the pseudogene TRBV3-2) and TRBJ1-2, with 8 bases that match TRBD1. V trimming: 4 bases; J trimming: 3 bases; junction bases outside the gene matches: 7. The CDR3 loop spans 15 amino acids. CDR1 is LGHDT and CDR2 is YNNKEL in the germline V gene (reference sequence).